This T cell receptor (beta chain) originates from a study of T cell repertoires in cytomegalovirus infection. Study-wide findings and caveats: CMV-specific HLA-C-restricted TCR beta clonotypes dominated the ex vivo response.

TCRdb called the reads again in MiXCR, with one record for every CDR3 protein. Among hundreds of thousands of distinct CDR3 sequences, around 11% were seen once, and the ten largest hold more than 8.5%. This clonotype was seen only a few times. The target antigen is unknown. This CDR3 has 14 amino acids. In germline, CDR1 is KGHSH, CDR2 LQKENI. Trimming pared 2 bases from V and 9 bases from J, leaving 16 bases between. Sequencing used PBMCs. J is TRBJ1-1 and V is TRBV18; D remains ambiguous. The receptor's source is a human donor in good health (CMV status not recorded). Some clones in this sample may be carry-over from other donors' samples. The CDR3 bases are TGTGCCAGCTCACCAGTTGGAGGGTTGGAGAAAGCTTTCTTT. Translation gives CASSPVGGLEKAFF.